This TCR beta chain was retrieved from a study of CD8 T cells in ankylosing spondylitis. Overall study results and limits: As reported, disease-linked clones showed significant enrichment in matched ankylosing spondylitis synovial fluid. Earlier literature documents some of the motif variants in reactive arthritis synovial fluid and blood. For ankylosing spondylitis blood, a TCR beta motif of fewer than 10 highly homologous variants appeared characteristic.

Quantitative molecular-barcoded 5'-RACE generated the TCR beta libraries. Each CDR3 protein is one row after TCRdb ran MiXCR on the 5' RACE reads. The sample has about 130,000 distinct CDR3 sequences, about 6.5% seen once. The V gene end was trimmed by 6 bases and the J gene end by 1 base; junction bases not matched to a gene: 8. The length of the CDR3 is 15 residues. The germline gives CDR1 DFQATT, CDR2 SNEGSKA (reference sequence). There are many counts of this clonotype. Antigen specificity is unknown. V usage is TRBV20-1 and J usage is TRBJ2-3, with 9 bases identical to TRBD2. This TCR came from a male donor with ankylosing spondylitis or in good health (not recorded which). Sequenced: blood, either unsorted or a sorted T cell fraction (not recorded which). CDR3 amino acids: CSAEAGGGGTDTQYF. CDR3 nucleotide sequence: TGCAGTGCCGAGGCGGGAGGGGGGGGCACAGATACGCAGTATTTT.